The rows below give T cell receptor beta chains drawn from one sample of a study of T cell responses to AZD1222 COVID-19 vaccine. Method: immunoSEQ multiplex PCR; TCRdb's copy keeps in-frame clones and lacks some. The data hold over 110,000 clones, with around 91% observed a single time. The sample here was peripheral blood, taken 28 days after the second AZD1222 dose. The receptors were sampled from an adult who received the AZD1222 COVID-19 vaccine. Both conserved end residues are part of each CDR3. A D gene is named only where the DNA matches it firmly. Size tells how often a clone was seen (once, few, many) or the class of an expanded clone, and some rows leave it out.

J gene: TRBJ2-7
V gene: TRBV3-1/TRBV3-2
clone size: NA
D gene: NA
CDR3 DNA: TGTGCCAGCAGCCCCGGTAATGGCTACGAGCAGTACTTC
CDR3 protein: CASSPGNGYEQYF

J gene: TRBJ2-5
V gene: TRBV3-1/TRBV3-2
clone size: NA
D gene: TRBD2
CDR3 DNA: TGTGCCAGCAGCCATGCGGGGGTTAAATCGGAGACCCAGTACTTC
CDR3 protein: CASSHAGVKSETQYF

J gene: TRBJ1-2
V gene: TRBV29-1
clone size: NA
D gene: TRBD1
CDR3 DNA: TGCAGCGTTAGTACAGGGGGGAACTATGGCTACACCTTC
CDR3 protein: CSVSTGGNYGYTF

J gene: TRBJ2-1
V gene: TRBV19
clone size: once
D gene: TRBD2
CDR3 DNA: TGTGCCAGTAGTCCGGCTAGCGGGGGGGCCTCATTCAATGAGCAGTTCTTC
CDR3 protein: CASSPASGGASFNEQFF

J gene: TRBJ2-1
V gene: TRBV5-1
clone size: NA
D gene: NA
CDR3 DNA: TGCGCCAGCAGCTTCGACGGGGGCAACGACAATGAGCAGTTCTTC
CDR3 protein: CASSFDGGNDNEQFF

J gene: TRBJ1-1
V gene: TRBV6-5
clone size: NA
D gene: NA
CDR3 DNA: TGTGCCAGCAGTTACGAGGGTTTCACTGAAGCTTTCTTT
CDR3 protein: CASSYEGFTEAFF

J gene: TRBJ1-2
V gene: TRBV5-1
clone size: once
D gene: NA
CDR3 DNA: TGCGCCAGCAGCTTGGACCGACCGACAACTATGTATGGCTACACCTTC
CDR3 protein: CASSLDRPTTMYGYTF

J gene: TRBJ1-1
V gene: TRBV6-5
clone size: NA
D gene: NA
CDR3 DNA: TGTGCCAGCAGCTCGGGACAGAACACTGAAGCTTTCTTT
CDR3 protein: CASSSGQNTEAFF

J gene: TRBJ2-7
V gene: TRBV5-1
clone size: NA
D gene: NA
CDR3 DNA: TGCGCCAGCAGCTCGACCCGGGCCCCCTACGAGCAGTACTTC
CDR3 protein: CASSSTRAPYEQYF

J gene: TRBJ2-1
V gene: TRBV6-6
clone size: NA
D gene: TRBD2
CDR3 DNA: TGTGCCAGCAGTTACACTTCTAGCGGGATCAATGAGCAGTTCTTC
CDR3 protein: CASSYTSSGINEQFF

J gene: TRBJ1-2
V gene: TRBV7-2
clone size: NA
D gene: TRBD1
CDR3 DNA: TGTGCCAGCAGCGGGGGACAGGGGAACTGGCGCGGCTACACCTTC
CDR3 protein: CASSGGQGNWRGYTF

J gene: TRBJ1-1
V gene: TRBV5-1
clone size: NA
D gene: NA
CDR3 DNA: TGCGCCAGCAGCTGGGGAGGAGGGACGAACACTGAAGCTTTCTTT
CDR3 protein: CASSWGGGTNTEAFF

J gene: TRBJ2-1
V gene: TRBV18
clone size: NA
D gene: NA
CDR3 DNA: TGTGCCAGCTCACCACCTAATCGGGAGCGGAATCATGAGCAGTTCTTC
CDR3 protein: CASSPPNRERNHEQFF

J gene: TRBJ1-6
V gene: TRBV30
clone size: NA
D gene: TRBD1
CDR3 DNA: TGTGCCTTTGACAGGGATAATTCACCCCTCCACTTT
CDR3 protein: CAFDRDNSPLHF

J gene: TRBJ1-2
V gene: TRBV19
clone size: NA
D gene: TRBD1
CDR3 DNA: TGTGCCAGTAGTATAGATTTTGACAGGGAGGTACTCTATGGCTACACCTTC
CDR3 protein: CASSIDFDREVLYGYTF

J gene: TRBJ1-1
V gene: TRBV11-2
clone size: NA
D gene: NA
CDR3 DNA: TGTGCCAGCAGCTTAGGGGTTGGGACTGAAGCTTTCTTT
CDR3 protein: CASSLGVGTEAFF

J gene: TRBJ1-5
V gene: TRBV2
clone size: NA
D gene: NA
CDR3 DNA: TGTGCCAGCAGTGCCGCACAGGGAAGTCAGCCCCAGCATTTT
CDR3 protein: CASSAAQGSQPQHF

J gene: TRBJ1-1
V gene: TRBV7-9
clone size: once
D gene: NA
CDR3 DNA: TGTGCCAGCAGCTTAGGGGGGCTGTACACTGAAGCTTTCTTT
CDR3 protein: CASSLGGLYTEAFF

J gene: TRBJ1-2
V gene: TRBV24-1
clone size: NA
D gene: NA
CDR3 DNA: TGTGCCACCAGTGATGACAGGTTTAAAGGCTACACCTTC
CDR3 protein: CATSDDRFKGYTF

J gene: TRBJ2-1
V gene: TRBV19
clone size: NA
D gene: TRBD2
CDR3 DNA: TGTGCCAGTAGCCCCGGACTAGCGGCTTACAATGAGCAGTTCTTC
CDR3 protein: CASSPGLAAYNEQFF

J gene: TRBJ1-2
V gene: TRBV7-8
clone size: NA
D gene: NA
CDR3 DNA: TGTGCCAGCAGCTTACATGGGGATGACTATGGCTACACCTTC
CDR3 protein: CASSLHGDDYGYTF

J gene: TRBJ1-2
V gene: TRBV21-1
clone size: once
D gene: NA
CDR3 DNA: TGTGCCAGCAGCGGTTTCACAGGCGCCCACGATGGCTACACCTTC
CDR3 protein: CASSGFTGAHDGYTF

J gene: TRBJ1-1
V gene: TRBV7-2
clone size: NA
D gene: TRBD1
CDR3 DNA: TGTGCCAGCAGCTCCACTACAGGGGGCAGGAAAGGAACTGAAGCTTTCTTT
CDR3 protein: CASSSTTGGRKGTEAFF

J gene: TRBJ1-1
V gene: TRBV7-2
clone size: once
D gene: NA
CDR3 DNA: TGTGCCAGCAGCTCTGGAATGAACACTGAAGCTTTCTTT
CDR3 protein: CASSSGMNTEAFF

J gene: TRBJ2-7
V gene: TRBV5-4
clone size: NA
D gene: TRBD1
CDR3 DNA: TGTGCCAGCAGCCCCGGGACAGGGGATTACGAGCAGTACTTC
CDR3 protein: CASSPGTGDYEQYF

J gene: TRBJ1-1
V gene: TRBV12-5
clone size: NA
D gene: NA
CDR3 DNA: TGTGCTAGTGCTCCGACGGCTTACACTGAAGCTTTCTTT
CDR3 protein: CASAPTAYTEAFF

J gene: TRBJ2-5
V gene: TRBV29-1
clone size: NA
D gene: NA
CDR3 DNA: TGCAGCGTTACCAACCGGGAGACCCAGTACTTC
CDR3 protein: CSVTNRETQYF

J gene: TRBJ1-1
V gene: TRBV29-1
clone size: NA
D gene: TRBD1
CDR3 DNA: TGCAGCGTCTCCGGGACAGGGGGCTTTGGTGGTGAAGCTTTCTTT
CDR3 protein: CSVSGTGGFGGEAFF

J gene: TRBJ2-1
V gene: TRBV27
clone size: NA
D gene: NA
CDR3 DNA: TGTGCCAGCAGTTTATATCGGGGCCGTGAGCAGTTCTTC
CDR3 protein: CASSLYRGREQFF

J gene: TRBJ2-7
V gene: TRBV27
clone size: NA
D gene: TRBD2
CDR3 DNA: TGTGCCAGCAGCACTAGCGGAGGGCCCTCCTACGAGCAGTACTTC
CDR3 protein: CASSTSGGPSYEQYF

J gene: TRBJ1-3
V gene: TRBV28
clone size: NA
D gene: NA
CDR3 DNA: TGTGCCAGCAGTTTGGAAGGGAACACCATATATTTT
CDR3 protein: CASSLEGNTIYF

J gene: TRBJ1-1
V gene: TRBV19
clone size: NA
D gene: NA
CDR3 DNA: TGTGCCAGTAGCCCCTTCAAGGGCCTGAACACTGAAGCTTTCTTT
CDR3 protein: CASSPFKGLNTEAFF

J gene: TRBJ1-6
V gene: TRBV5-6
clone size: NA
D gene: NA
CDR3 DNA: TGTGCCAGCAGCCCCGGGGGGGTGGGCTATAATTCACCCCTCCACTTT
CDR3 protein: CASSPGGVGYNSPLHF

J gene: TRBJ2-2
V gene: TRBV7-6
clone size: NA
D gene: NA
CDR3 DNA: TGTGCCAGCAGCTTAGATGAGGGGCCTCGGGAGCTGTTTTTT
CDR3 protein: CASSLDEGPRELFF